This record concerns one TCR beta chain sequence. What it binds is not known. TCRdb recomputed calls from the reads with MiXCR, one row per CDR3 protein. The sample yields around 95,000 distinct CDR3 sequences, 25% to 30% seen once. These data are taken from a study of T cell repertoires in cytomegalovirus infection. Study in general: CMV epitopes in the study were HLA-C-restricted (recently identified) and HLA-B-restricted (well studied). CMV infection together with matching HLA type was indicated by public TCR beta signatures. Study results and limitations: HLA-C-restricted TCR beta clonotypes specific for CMV led the ex vivo response. Public TCR beta family frequency separated CMV-and-HLA carriers, including in an independent cohort.

V was pared by 0 bases and J by 7 bases, with 12 bases of the junction left unmatched. The CDR3 has 17 amino acids. Germline loops: CDR1 SQVTM, CDR2 ANQGSEA. The sequences come from CD8+ T cells from cultured PBMCs, collected from culture after CMV antigen stimulation. This rearrangement joins TRBV29-1 to TRBJ2-1; 10 bases are shared with TRBD2. This clonotype was sampled from a human donor in good health (CMV status not recorded). Some clones in this sample may be carry-over from other donors' samples. The CDR3 DNA follows: TGCAGCGTTGAAGATCGCGGGCTAGCGGGGGTTCCGAATGAGCAGTTCTTC. It encodes CSVEDRGLAGVPNEQFF.